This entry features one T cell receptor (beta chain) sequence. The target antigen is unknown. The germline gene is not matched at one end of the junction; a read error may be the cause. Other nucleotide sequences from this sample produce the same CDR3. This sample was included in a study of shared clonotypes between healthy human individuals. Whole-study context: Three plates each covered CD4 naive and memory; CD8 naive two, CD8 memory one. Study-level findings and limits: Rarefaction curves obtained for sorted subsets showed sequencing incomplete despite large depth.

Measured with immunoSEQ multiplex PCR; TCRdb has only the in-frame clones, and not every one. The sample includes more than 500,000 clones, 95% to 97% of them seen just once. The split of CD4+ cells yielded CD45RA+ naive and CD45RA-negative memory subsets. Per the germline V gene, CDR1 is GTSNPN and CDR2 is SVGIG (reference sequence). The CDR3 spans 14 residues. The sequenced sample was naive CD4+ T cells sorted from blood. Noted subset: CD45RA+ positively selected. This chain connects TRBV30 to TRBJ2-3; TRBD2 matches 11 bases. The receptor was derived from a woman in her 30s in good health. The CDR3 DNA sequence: TGTGCCTGGAATCTAGCGGGAGGTGCAGATACGCAATATTTT. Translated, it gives CAWNLAGGADTQYF.